This entry lists 16 T cell receptor beta chains sequenced from one sample in a study of cytomegalovirus exposure and HLA in healthy donors. This table comes from immunoSEQ multiplex PCR, and its TCRdb copy is limited to in-frame clones, with some not included. The sample includes some 98,000 clones, roughly 87% of them seen just once. The sample consisted of PBMCs. These receptors originate from a young man in good health and CMV-seropositive.

The chain links TRBV27 to TRBJ1-2; D might be TRBD1 (6 bases). V lost 5 bases and J 2 bases, leaving 21 bases between the germline ends. Germline CDR1 is MNHEY and CDR2 is SMNVEV (reference sequence). The CDR3 is made up of 17 amino acids. CDR3 coding DNA: TGTGCCAGCAGTCCACTCACAGGGTTCGGAGGAAACTATGGCTACACCTTC. As protein: CASSPLTGFGGNYGYTF.

V and J are TRBV7-8 and TRBJ2-5, with 10 bases identical to TRBD2. V lost 5 bases and J lost 5; bases outside the gene matches: 17. This CDR3 has 18 amino acids. Germline assignment: CDR1 SGHVS and CDR2 FQNEAQ. In nucleotides, the CDR3 is TGTGCCAGCAGCCCGCGGTCCCCTAGCGGGAGTCGTTGGGAGACCCAGTACTTC. Translation: CASSPRSPSGSRWETQYF.

The V and J genes are TRBV19 and TRBJ2-7; weak D call: TRBD1 (5 bases). Looked up from germline, CDR1 is LNHDA and CDR2 is SQIVND (reference sequence). V dropped 2 bases and J dropped 0 bases, with 20 bases sitting between them. The CDR3 is 18 residues long. This CDR3 is CASSISSGPAPSSYEQYF. CDR3 nucleotides: TGTGCCAGTAGTATATCGTCAGGGCCAGCGCCGAGCTCCTACGAGCAGTACTTC.

This clone was observed a few times. This sequence joins TRBV2 and TRBJ2-2; TRBD2 matches at 9 bases. CDR1 and CDR2 (germline): SNHLY, FYNNEI. The ends lost 4 bases at V and 6 bases at J; junction bases unmatched: 9. This CDR3 has 16 amino acids. CDR3 in amino acids: CASSVRRGGPSGELFF. CDR3 sequence (DNA): TGTGCCAGCAGTGTGAGGCGGGGGGGTCCATCCGGGGAGCTGTTTTTT.

This chain links TRBV7-8 with TRBJ1-1; TRBD1 aligns across 8 bases. The CDR3 has 14 residues. Germline lookup yields CDR1 SGHVS and CDR2 FQNEAQ. The J segment lost 3 bases and the V segment lost 5 bases, leaving 5 bases of the junction unmatched. CDR3 bases: TGTGCCAGCAGCCTACTGGACAGGGACACTGAAGCTTTCTTT. Translated, it gives CASSLLDRDTEAFF.

V is TRBV4-2 and J is TRBJ2-1; no firm D call. V lost 0 bases and J lost 0, with 6 bases in between. CDR1 LGHNA and CDR2 YNFKEQ come from the germline V gene. This CDR3 is built from 15 residues. DNA of the CDR3: TGTGCCAGCAGCCAAGAGACTTACTCCTACAATGAGCAGTTCTTC. Translated: CASSQETYSYNEQFF.

This clone was recorded a few times. The chain uses TRBV6-1 and TRBJ2-7; TRBD1 matches 9 bases. Germline V gene data show CDR1 as MNHNS and CDR2 as SASEGT. V gave up 7 bases and J gave up 2 bases; unmatched junction bases: 6. The CDR3 has 14 residues. For the CDR3, the DNA is TGTGCCAGCAACCAGGACAGGGGACCCTACGAGCAGTACTTC. This translates into CASNQDRGPYEQYF.

J is TRBJ1-1 and V is TRBV4-3; D remains unclear. The germline V gene has CDR1 LGHNA and CDR2 YSLEER. This CDR3 has 16 amino acids. The V gene lost 3 bases and the J gene lost 1 base, with 15 bases spanning the gap. CDR3 sequence reads: CASSQAYPGANTEAFF. CDR3 in DNA: TGCGCCAGCAGCCAGGCGTACCCGGGAGCGAACACTGAAGCTTTCTTT.

Here the CDR3 reads CASRTGTGSGYTF. CDR3 nucleotides: TGTGCCAGCAGAACCGGGACAGGGTCCGGCTACACCTTC. The chain links TRBV6-6 to TRBJ1-2; 9 positions agree with TRBD1. The germline gives CDR1 MNHNY, CDR2 SVGAGI (reference sequence). This CDR3 spans 13 amino acids. Losses at the gene ends were 6 bases for V and 8 bases for J; bases not matched to a gene: 7.

The chain carries TRBV7-7 and TRBJ2-5, with TRBD1 matching over 9 bases. Germline V CDR1 and CDR2: SSHAT, FNYEAQ (reference sequence). The CDR3 has 13 residues. With V trimmed by 5 bases and J by 4 bases, 2 bases remained unmatched. For the CDR3, the DNA is TGTGCCAGCAGCCGGGACAGGGTAGAGACCCAGTACTTC. Translated: CASSRDRVETQYF.

J is TRBJ2-4 and V is TRBV4-2; TRBD1 is a possible D gene (5 bases). The CDR3 covers 18 residues. Between the trimmed V and J ends, which lost 0 bases and 0 bases, there was a span of 15 bases. Per the germline V gene, CDR1 is LGHNA and CDR2 is YNFKEQ. CDR3 sequence (DNA): TGTGCCAGCAGCCAAGATTTTCAGGGCGTGTCAGCCAAAAACATTCAGTACTTC. As protein: CASSQDFQGVSAKNIQYF.

This clone was counted once. The V and J genes are TRBV6-5 and TRBJ2-1; a weak D match, TRBD1 (6 bases). The CDR3 sequence is 15 residues long. The V end lost 0 bases, the J end lost 5 bases, and 11 bases lay between the germline ends. CDR1 and CDR2 (germline): MNHEY, SVGAGI. The CDR3 loop reads CASSYSMGANNEQFF. The CDR3 DNA reads as TGTGCCAGCAGTTACTCGATGGGGGCCAACAATGAGCAGTTCTTC.

This chain links TRBV7-3 with TRBJ2-3, with D possibly TRBD2 on 5 matching bases. From germline, CDR1 is SGHTA and CDR2 FQGTGA. The CDR3 spans 16 residues. The ends were cut back, 5 bases at V and 2 bases at J, with 17 bases in the middle. CDR3 DNA sequence: TGTGCCAGCAGCCCCGGGATCCTACCCAACACAGATACGCAGTATTTT. This translates into CASSPGILPNTDTQYF. The entire variable domain, with the rest obtained from reference TRBV7-3 and TRBJ2-3, is as follows: GAGVSQTPSNKVTEKGKYVELRCDPISGHTALYWYRQSLGQGPEFLIYFQGTGAADDSGLPNDRFFAVRPEGSVSTLKIQRTERGDSAVYLCASSPGILPNTDTQYFGPGTRLTVL.

The chain is built from TRBV9 and TRBJ1-5, with 8 bases fitting TRBD1. This CDR3 spans 18 amino acids. Germline CDR1 and CDR2: SGDLS and YYNGEE. V lost 0 bases and J lost 4; bases outside the gene matches: 12. The CDR3 here is CASSVESHSDRENQPQHF. CDR3 coding DNA: TGTGCCAGCAGCGTAGAGTCTCACTCGGACAGGGAGAATCAGCCCCAGCATTTT. The variable domain in full, completed from reference TRBV9 and TRBJ1-5, reads DSGVTQTPKHLITATGQRVTLRCSPRSGDLSVYWYQQSLDQGLQFLIQYYNGEERAKGNILERFSAQQFPDLHSELNLSSLELGDSALYFCASSVESHSDRENQPQHFGDGTRLSIL.

The V and J genes are TRBV4-3 and TRBJ2-5; TRBD2 matches at 7 bases. The germline CDR1 and CDR2 sequences are LGHNA and YSLEER. The CDR3 has 15 amino acids. V shed 4 bases and J 2 bases; nucleotides not matched to a gene: 7. CDR3 loop: CASSLGRGIQETQYF. The CDR3 nucleotides are TGCGCCAGCAGCCTGGGGCGGGGGATTCAAGAGACCCAGTACTTC.

V gene TRBV13 combines with J gene TRBJ2-7, with 11 nucleotides matching TRBD2. CDR1 is PRHDT, CDR2 FYEKMQ, per germline (reference sequence). Germline trimming cut 8 bases from V and 5 bases from J; bases unmatched to any gene: 8. The CDR3 runs to 14 residues. For the CDR3, the DNA is TGTGCCAGCTGGATAGCGGGGGGGCGAGACGAGCAGTACTTC. Translation gives CASWIAGGRDEQYF.